This T cell receptor beta chain appears in the sequencing data of a study of T cell changes during pregnancy in multiple sclerosis. CDR3 size: 16 residues. The method was immunoSEQ multiplex PCR; TCRdb's version includes in-frame clones alone and lacks a portion of them. The table includes around 84,000 clones, 85% to 95% detected once. The chain carries TRBV21-1 and TRBJ1-1; the table assigns TRBD1, which was not confirmed against the DNA. TRBV21-1 is flagged as a pseudogene. The source was peripheral blood, collected in the second trimester of pregnancy. The receptor's source is a female donor in good health, enrolled as a control in a pregnancy study. The CDR3 nucleotides are TGTGCCAGCAGCAAGGGGACTCCCCCAGGGGGGACTGAAGCTTTCTTT. Amino acid sequence: CASSKGTPPGGTEAFF.